The clone carrying this T cell receptor (beta chain) was observed once. The source of the sample is a study of blood T cell repertoires in COVID-19. Clones were read by immunoSEQ multiplex PCR, and TCRdb kept only the in-frame ones, dropping some. In the table there are about 210,000 clones, about 86% of which are singletons. Germline loops: CDR1 LNHDA, CDR2 SQIVND (reference sequence). This CDR3 comprises 14 residues. The junction had 4 bases not matched to a gene; V was cut back by 3 bases and J by 7 bases. The rearrangement joins TRBV19 to TRBJ2-1; TRBD1 matches 9 bases. The sequencing sample was made of peripheral blood. The sequence derives from a middle-aged man with active or convalescent COVID-19. This chain's CDR3 is CASSIGDRVNEQFF. The CDR3 DNA sequence: TGTGCCAGTAGTATCGGGGACAGGGTAAATGAGCAGTTCTTC. The variable domain in full, completed from reference TRBV19 and TRBJ2-1, reads DGGITQSPKYLFRKEGQNVTLSCEQNLNHDAMYWYRQDPGQGLRLIYYSQIVNDFQKGDIAEGYSVSREKKESFPLTVTSAQKNPTAFYLCASSIGDRVNEQFFGPGTRLTVL.